This TCR beta chain was identified during a study of shared clonotypes between healthy human individuals (dated by TCRdb to about 2020). Concerning the study at large: A few men and two women, aged 18 to 49 years, made up the cohort. Each donor's leukapheresis produced roughly between roughly 0.85 and 10 billion PBMCs. Blood TCR repertoires of about 5 healthy adults were deeply sequenced to estimate repertoire size and the extent of clonotype sharing between individuals. To increase sequencing depth and limit assay-specific biases, TCR repertoire library preparation and sequencing were carried out by different laboratories using diverse techniques. Per donor, three plates each were used for CD4 naive and CD4 memory, two for CD8 naive, and one for CD8 memory. What the research found in general, with its limitations: Based on pairwise subsampling, the degree of clonotype sharing among donors was expected to be affected by sequencing depth. Because the study included only a small number of donors, the genetic and exposure-history diversity represented was limited. Naive subsets generally had larger estimated clonotype richness than memory subsets. Compared with non-shared clonotypes, the clonotypes found in all four sorted-subset donors had higher generation probabilities. Incomplete sequencing was indicated by rarefaction of sorted-subset datasets, despite the large sequencing depth. Across a handful of donors, roughly 5.1% of naive CD4, roughly 3.8% of naive CD8, roughly 2.3% of memory CD4, and under 0.45% of memory CD8 clonotypes were shared. Sampling was restricted to blood, and TCR repertoires in tissues likely differ from the TCR repertoires found in blood.

Using the deep immunoSEQ assay, TCR CDR3 regions were amplified from genomic DNA by multiplex PCR. Genomic DNA extracted from each cell subset was distributed evenly over all wells of several immunoSEQ 96-well plates, and each plate served as one replicate. For sorted subsets, about 200 ng genomic DNA, equal to 30,000 or so T cell genomes, was loaded into each replicate PCR. Purified libraries were measured with a Qubit 3.0 fluorometer, size-checked on a Bioanalyzer 2100, and measured again with the KAPA Library Quantification kit. Every immunoSEQ 96-well plate was sequenced on a separate single-read 150-cycle Illumina NextSeq 550 flow cell. As for the authors' bioinformatics: The immunoSEQ output contained only junctional sequences without quality scores, so filtering could not match that applied to full-length reads. To assign V/J genes and CDR3, sequences were annotated using PyIR, a Python wrapper for IgBLAST v1.9, with IMGT germline references. Reads were filtered out if the reads had weak V/J assignments (E-value above 1e-6), no CDR3, stop codons, out-of-frame junctions, or ambiguous translated residues. V3J clonotypes were defined by identical inferred V gene, J gene, and CDR3 amino acid sequence. Percentage overlap between repertoires was computed as shared unique clonotypes divided by the size of the smaller repertoire. Three approaches were used to assess repertoire richness: RTK rarefaction, the Chao1 estimator, and Recon v2.1 estimates of unobserved clonotypes. Generation probabilities were computed with OLGA for all TCRbeta clonotypes obtained by the gDNA method from several donors. TCRdb re-hosts the immuneACCESS table, in-frame sequences only. Its copies lack some clones; in the studies checked, an unresolved V gene accounts for under half of them, and the cause for the rest is not known. Clone size and the V and J calls come from that table; the DNA yielded D and trimming. The sample contains about 330,000 clones, roughly 70% of them found a single time. The top ten clonotypes cover over 9% of the sample.

Donors were healthy HIV-negative adults with no recently reported acute infections or vaccinations. Every donor was a Caucasian adult residing in Nashville, Tennessee, USA. Magnetic negative selection was used to enrich CD4+ T cells, after which naive cells were positively selected on CD45RA and the negative fraction became the memory subset. After blood collection by leukapheresis, PBMCs were isolated using Ficoll-Histopaque density gradient centrifugation and then cryopreserved in the vapor phase of liquid nitrogen. Analytical flow cytometry was used to check the purity and quantity of every magnetically sorted T cell population. Genomic DNA was isolated from every sorted fraction and measured by UV absorbance on a Nanodrop 2000c. V drops 3 bases and J drops 7 bases, leaving 13 bases in between. The CDR3 goes from the cysteine to the phenylalanine over 15 residues. The read is trimmed to its CDR3 DNA, 45 bases read in frame from base 1. Per the germline V gene, KGHSH is the CDR1 and LQKENI is the CDR2.

In its sample, this clone was seen a few times. Its antigen target is currently unknown. Per-base qualities were not stored, and no clone one base away is much larger. Sample: memory CD4+ T cells sorted from blood. Reading the label with the study, this specimen's cell subset or site is: CD45RA-negative fraction. The receptor comes from a man aged 30 to 39 in good health. The sequence links TRBV18 to TRBJ1-6; TRBD1 is a weak D gene call, 6 bases matching. Here the CDR3 is given as CASSPGRQANSPLHF. The nucleotides read TGTGCCAGCTCACCGGGAAGACAGGCAAATTCACCCCTCCACTTT.